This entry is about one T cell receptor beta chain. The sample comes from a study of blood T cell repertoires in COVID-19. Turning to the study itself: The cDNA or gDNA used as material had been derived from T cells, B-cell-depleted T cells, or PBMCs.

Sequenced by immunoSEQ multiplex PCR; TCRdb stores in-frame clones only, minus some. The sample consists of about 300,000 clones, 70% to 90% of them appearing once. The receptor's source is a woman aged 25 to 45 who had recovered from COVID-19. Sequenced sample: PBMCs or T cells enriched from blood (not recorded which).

The CDR3 DNA reads TGTGCCAGCAGTTTGGCGGGGGTGACCGGGGAGCTGTTTTTT. It is translated as CASSLAGVTGELFF. V is TRBV3-1 (or the pseudogene TRBV3-2) and J is TRBJ2-2, with TRBD2 identical over 7 bases. This CDR3 has 14 residues. Trimming took 6 bases from V and 5 from J; bases not matched to a gene: 6. CDR1 LGHDT and CDR2 YNNKEL come from the germline V gene (reference sequence).